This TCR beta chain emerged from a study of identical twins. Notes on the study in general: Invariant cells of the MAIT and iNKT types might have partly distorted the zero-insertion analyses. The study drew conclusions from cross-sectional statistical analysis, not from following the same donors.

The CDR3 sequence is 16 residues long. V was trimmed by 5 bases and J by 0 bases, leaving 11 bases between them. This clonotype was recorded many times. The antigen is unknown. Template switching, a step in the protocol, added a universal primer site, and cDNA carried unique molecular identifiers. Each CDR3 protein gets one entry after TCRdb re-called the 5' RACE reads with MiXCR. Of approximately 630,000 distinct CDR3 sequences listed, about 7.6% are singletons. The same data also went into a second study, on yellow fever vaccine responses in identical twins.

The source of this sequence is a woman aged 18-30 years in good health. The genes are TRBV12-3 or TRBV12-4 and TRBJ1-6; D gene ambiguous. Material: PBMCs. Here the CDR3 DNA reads TGTGCCAGCAGTCGTGACGCGAGCTCCTATAATTCACCCCTCCACTTT. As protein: CASSRDASSYNSPLHF.